This T cell receptor beta chain originates from a study of Graves' ophthalmopathy and Graves' hyperthyroidism. Study conclusions and caveats: The blood repertoire also included most expanded thyroid clonotypes above 0.001 frequency. The model predicted progression of ophthalmopathy with a sensitivity of just over 70%, and its specificity was 72% to 85%. Sensitivity reached more than 85% and specificity around 81% for a 13-signature model separating ophthalmopathy from stable hyperthyroidism.

New diagnoses, under 2 months' duration, and ages 18 to 65 characterized the hyperthyroidism patients. Using RNA transcripts, the TCR beta CDR3 regions were amplified. First-round RT-PCR with HTBI primers preceded a second-round multiplex PCR. TCRdb re-called the multiplex PCR reads with MiXCR, one entry per CDR3 protein. Here the sample spans a few hundred thousand distinct CDR3 sequences, 35% to 40% being singletons. Germline V gives CDR1 LNHDA, CDR2 SQIVND (reference sequence). V lost 3 bases and J lost 0, with 17 bases in between. CDR3 length equals 17 residues. This clonotype showed up many times. No antigen is known for it.

Sequenced material: peripheral blood or thyroid tissue (not recorded which). The chain joins TRBV19 to TRBJ1-1; D may be TRBD1 (5 bases). This TCR was recovered from an adult man with Graves' hyperthyroidism. The CDR3 protein is CASSILQDSAMNTEAFF. The CDR3 coding sequence is TGTGCCAGTAGTATCCTCCAAGACAGTGCCATGAACACTGAAGCTTTCTTT. The full variable domain, completed using reference TRBV19 and TRBJ1-1, is DGGITQSPKYLFRKEGQNVTLSCEQNLNHDAMYWYRQDPGQGLRLIYYSQIVNDFQKGDIAEGYSVSREKKESFPLTVTSAQKNPTAFYLCASSILQDSAMNTEAFFGQGTRLTVV.